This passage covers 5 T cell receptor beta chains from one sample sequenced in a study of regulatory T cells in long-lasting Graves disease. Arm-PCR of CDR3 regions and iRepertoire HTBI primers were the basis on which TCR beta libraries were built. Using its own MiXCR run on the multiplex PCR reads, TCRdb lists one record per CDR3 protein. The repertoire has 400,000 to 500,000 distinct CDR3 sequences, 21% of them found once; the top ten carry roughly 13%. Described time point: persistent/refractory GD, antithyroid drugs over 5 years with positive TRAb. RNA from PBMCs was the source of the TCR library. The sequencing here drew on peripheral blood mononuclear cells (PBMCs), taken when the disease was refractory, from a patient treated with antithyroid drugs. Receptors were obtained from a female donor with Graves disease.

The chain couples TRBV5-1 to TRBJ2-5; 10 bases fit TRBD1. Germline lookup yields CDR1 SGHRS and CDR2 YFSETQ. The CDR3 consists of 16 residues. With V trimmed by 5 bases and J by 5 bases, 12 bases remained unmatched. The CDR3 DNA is TGCGCCAGCAGTCTAACGGGACAGGGGTTGTCCGAGACCCAGTACTTC. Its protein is CASSLTGQGLSETQYF.

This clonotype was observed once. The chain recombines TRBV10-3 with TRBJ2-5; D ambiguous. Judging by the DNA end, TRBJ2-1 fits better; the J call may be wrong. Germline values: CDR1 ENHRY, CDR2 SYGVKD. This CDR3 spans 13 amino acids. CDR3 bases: TGTGCCATCAGCCCGGCCACCGACAATGAGCAGTTCTTC. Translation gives CAISPATDNEQFF.

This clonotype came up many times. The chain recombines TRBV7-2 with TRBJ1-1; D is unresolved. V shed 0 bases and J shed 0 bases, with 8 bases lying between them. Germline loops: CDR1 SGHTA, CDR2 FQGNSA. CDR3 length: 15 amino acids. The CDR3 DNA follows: TGTGCCAGCAGCTTAGCACCGTTTTTGAACACTGAAGCTTTCTTT. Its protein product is CASSLAPFLNTEAFF.

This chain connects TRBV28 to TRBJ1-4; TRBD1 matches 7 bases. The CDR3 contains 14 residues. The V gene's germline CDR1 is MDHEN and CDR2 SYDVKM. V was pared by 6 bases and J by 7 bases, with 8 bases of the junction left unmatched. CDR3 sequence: CASSLTWTGEKLFF. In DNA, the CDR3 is TGTGCCAGCAGCCTTACCTGGACAGGTGAAAAACTGTTTTTT.

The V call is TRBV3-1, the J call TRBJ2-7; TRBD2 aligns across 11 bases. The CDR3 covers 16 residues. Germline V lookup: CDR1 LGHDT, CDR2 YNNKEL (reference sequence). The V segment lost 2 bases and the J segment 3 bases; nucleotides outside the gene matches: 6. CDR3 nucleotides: TGTGCCAGCAGCCAACGTCCCGGGACTAGCGGCTACGAGCAGTACTTC. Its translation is CASSQRPGTSGYEQYF.